These 15 T cell receptor beta chains came from one sample sequenced in a study of blood T cell repertoires in COVID-19. The protocol was immunoSEQ multiplex PCR, while the TCRdb copy is restricted to in-frame clones and leaves out a portion. The table records fewer than 300,000 clones, 86% of them present only once. What was sequenced was PBMCs or T cells enriched from blood (not recorded which). These receptors all come from a man between 18 and 35 years old who had recovered from COVID-19.

This sequence joins TRBV19 and TRBJ1-1, with 8 bases matching TRBD1. The CDR3 length is 15 residues. CDR1 and CDR2 from the germline V gene are LNHDA and SQIVND (reference sequence). With 7 bases clipped from V and 11 bases from J, the junction kept 18 bases outside the gene matches. DNA for the CDR3: TGTGCCAGTAAGATTCCCGGACAGGGAAGGGTAGGGGCTTTCTTT. Its translation is CASKIPGQGRVGAFF.

This sequence joins TRBV18 and TRBJ2-1, with D possibly matching TRBD2 (5 bases). Germline V gene lookup returns CDR1 KGHSH and CDR2 LQKENI. The length of the CDR3 is 14 residues. V was shortened by 3 bases and J by 0 bases, with 6 bases between the two germline ends. This chain's CDR3 is CASSPTSSYNEQFF. In DNA, the CDR3 is TGTGCCAGCTCACCCACTAGCTCCTACAATGAGCAGTTCTTC.

The CDR3 sequence: CASTYPTPRGEKLFF. The CDR3 nucleotides are TGTGCCAGCACCTACCCGACTCCGAGAGGTGAAAAACTGTTTTTT. V and J are TRBV25-1 and TRBJ1-4; D is uncertain. The germline V gene has CDR1 MGHDK and CDR2 SYGVNS. Trimming left V 7 bases short and J 7 bases short, with 19 bases between. The CDR3 extends over 15 amino acids.

For the CDR3, the DNA is TGTGCCAGTAGTAGGGGTATAGCGGATTCTTACAATGAGCAGTTCTTC. It yields the protein CASSRGIADSYNEQFF. The chain recombines TRBV19 with TRBJ2-1, with TRBD2 as a possible D gene (6 bases). V shed 4 bases and J shed 4 bases, with 17 bases lying between them. Germline lookup yields CDR1 LNHDA and CDR2 SQIVND (reference sequence). The CDR3 is 16 residues long.

This chain links TRBV25-1 with TRBJ1-2; possibly TRBD1 for D (5 bases). Trimming removed 1 base from V and 6 bases from J, with 9 bases in between. CDR1 is MGHDK and CDR2 is SYGVNS in the germline V gene. The CDR3 is 13 amino acids. The CDR3 bases are TGTGCCAGCAGTGAATTTCGGGGGAATGGCTACACCTTC. It yields the protein CASSEFRGNGYTF.

V gene TRBV11-3 combines with J gene TRBJ2-1, with D tentatively TRBD1 (5 bases). This CDR3 is 15 amino acids long. V lost 8 bases, J lost 2 bases, and 16 bases lay in between. Looked up from germline, CDR1 is SGHNT and CDR2 is YENEEA. The CDR3 spells CASSSGRATYNEQFF. In nucleotides, the CDR3 is TGTGCCAGCTCCTCGGGCAGGGCGACCTACAATGAGCAGTTCTTC.

This clone appeared a few times. The genes are TRBV5-5 and TRBJ1-1, with a tentative D call TRBD1 (5 bases). Germline V CDR1 and CDR2: SGHKS, YYEKEE (reference sequence). The CDR3 is made up of 13 amino acids. With 0 bases removed from V and 7 bases from J, the gap between germline ends came to 10 bases. The CDR3 spells CASSLGQGYEAFF. In DNA, the CDR3 is TGTGCCAGCAGCTTGGGGCAGGGTTATGAAGCTTTCTTT.

The chain carries TRBV25-1 and TRBJ1-1; 7 nucleotides align to TRBD1. The V and J ends lost 4 bases and 5 bases, in that order; junction bases with no gene match: 7. The CDR3 consists of 14 residues. Germline assignment: CDR1 MGHDK and CDR2 SYGVNS. CDR3 nucleotides: TGTGCCAGCAGTGTCGCGGGACAGCCAACTGAAGCTTTCTTT. It yields the protein CASSVAGQPTEAFF.

The chain couples TRBV6-1 to TRBJ1-1, with D maybe TRBD1 (5 bases). Trimming pared 3 bases from V and 4 bases from J, leaving 9 bases between. Germline values: CDR1 MNHNS, CDR2 SASEGT. The CDR3 has 13 amino acids. In nucleotides, the CDR3 is TGTGCCAGCAGTGAGCAGGGCGGCACTGAAGCTTTCTTT. It translates to CASSEQGGTEAFF.

This clone was detected only a few times. The chain recombines TRBV14 with TRBJ2-7, with 7 bases aligning to TRBD1. Germline V lookup: CDR1 SGHDN, CDR2 FVKESK. The CDR3 covers 14 residues. The J segment lost 4 bases and the V segment lost 3 bases, leaving 6 bases of the junction unmatched. This CDR3 reads CASSHLQQGYEQYF. DNA of the CDR3: TGTGCCAGCAGCCACTTACAACAGGGGTACGAGCAGTACTTC.

V usage is TRBV6-5 and J usage is TRBJ1-1, with D unclear. Germline V gene data show CDR1 as MNHEY and CDR2 as SVGAGI. The CDR3 runs to 13 residues. V gave up 2 bases and J gave up 3 bases, with 7 bases separating them. In DNA form, the CDR3 reads TGTGCCAGCAGTTACCGGCAGGACACTGAAGCTTTCTTT. This encodes CASSYRQDTEAFF.

J is TRBJ2-1 and V is TRBV4-1; 11 nucleotides match TRBD2. Trimming removed 3 bases from V and 7 bases from J; junction bases left unmatched: 8. CDR3 size: 16 residues. The germline V gene encodes CDR1 MGHRA and CDR2 YSYEKL. The CDR3 here is CASSQDTSGRRNEQFF. The CDR3 DNA reads TGCGCCAGCAGCCAGGATACTAGCGGGAGACGAAATGAGCAGTTCTTC.

This chain uses TRBV28 with TRBJ1-2; D remains unclear. V was clipped by 2 bases and J by 8 bases, with 15 bases between them. CDR1 is MDHEN, CDR2 SYDVKM, per germline. The CDR3 has 14 amino acids. CDR3 loop: CASSLAPSGPGYTF. CDR3 DNA: TGTGCCAGCAGTTTAGCGCCCAGCGGTCCAGGCTACACCTTC.

The J gene is TRBJ2-7, the V gene TRBV13; 11 nucleotides agree with TRBD1. Germline V gene data show CDR1 as PRHDT and CDR2 as FYEKMQ (reference sequence). With 4 bases clipped from V and 2 bases from J, the junction kept 10 bases outside the gene matches. The CDR3 is 17 residues long. This CDR3 is CASSSGQGAYNPYEQYF. The CDR3 coding sequence is TGTGCCAGCAGCTCTGGACAGGGGGCCTACAACCCCTACGAGCAGTACTTC.

This chain links TRBV25-1 with TRBJ1-2, with 7 bases aligning to TRBD1. V shed 3 bases and J 4 bases; nucleotides not matched to a gene: 2. The CDR3 totals 13 residues. The V gene's germline CDR1 is MGHDK and CDR2 SYGVNS. CDR3 residues: CASSEGQRYGYTF. The CDR3 nucleotides are TGTGCCAGCAGTGAGGGACAGCGCTATGGCTACACCTTC.